The 27 T cell receptor beta chains reported below all come from one sample, sequenced in a study of cytomegalovirus exposure and HLA in healthy donors. The primer mix had 60 Vbeta and 13 Jbeta primers. Clones were read by immunoSEQ multiplex PCR, and TCRdb kept only the in-frame ones, dropping some. Altogether 150,000 to 200,000 clones are present, 80% to 90% being singletons, with the ten largest covering about 9.3%. What was sequenced was PBMCs. The source of these receptors is a man younger than 30 in good health and CMV-seropositive.

The chain carries TRBV10-3 and TRBJ2-7, with 8 bases lining up with TRBD1. V gave up 3 bases and J gave up 0 bases; unmatched junction bases: 22. CDR1 and CDR2 (germline): ENHRY, SYGVKD. The CDR3 spans 21 residues. The DNA of the CDR3 is TGTGCCATCAGTGACCAAAGTTGGGCAGGGGGCGGACAAGGGATCTCCTACGAGCAGTACTTC. Its translation is CAISDQSWAGGGQGISYEQYF.

V usage is TRBV6-5 and J usage is TRBJ1-1; TRBD1 matches 9 bases. This CDR3 contains 14 residues. Per germline, CDR1 MNHEY and CDR2 SVGAGI. The junction had 6 bases not matched to a gene; V was cut back by 5 bases and J by 5 bases. The CDR3 DNA sequence: TGTGCCAGCAGTAGGGACAGGGTGATTACTGAAGCTTTCTTT. Protein product: CASSRDRVITEAFF.

V is TRBV4-1 and J is TRBJ2-2; 7 nucleotides line up with TRBD1. The J segment lost 3 bases and the V segment lost 3 bases, leaving 7 bases of the junction unmatched. Germline values: CDR1 MGHRA, CDR2 YSYEKL. The CDR3 loop spans 16 amino acids. DNA of the CDR3: TGCGCCAGCAGCCATGGCCAGGGGGTGGACACCGGGGAGCTGTTTTTT. This encodes CASSHGQGVDTGELFF.

The V and J genes are TRBV4-1 and TRBJ2-1; 9 nucleotides match TRBD1. V gave up 2 bases and J gave up 8 bases; unmatched junction bases: 10. The length of the CDR3 is 16 residues. The germline V gene encodes CDR1 MGHRA and CDR2 YSYEKL. CDR3 protein: CASSQSGQGKFHEQFF. The CDR3 nucleotides read TGCGCCAGCAGCCAAAGTGGACAGGGGAAGTTCCATGAGCAGTTCTTC.

The genes are TRBV10-3 and TRBJ2-7; 11 positions match TRBD1. J gave up 5 bases and V 6 bases, and 0 bases lay outside the gene matches. The CDR3 runs 12 residues. Germline V CDR1 and CDR2: ENHRY, SYGVKD. The CDR3 DNA reads TGTGCCATCAGGGACAGGGGGCACGAGCAGTACTTC. Its protein is CAIRDRGHEQYF.

J is TRBJ2-1 and V is TRBV5-1; 7 nucleotides align to TRBD2. This CDR3 region has 16 residues. Germline lookup yields CDR1 SGHRS and CDR2 YFSETQ. V was clipped by 4 bases and J by 4 bases; unmatched bases: 11. The DNA of the CDR3 is TGCGCCAGCAGCAGGAACCGGGACTACCTTTACAATGAGCAGTTCTTC. Amino acids: CASSRNRDYLYNEQFF.

The V call is TRBV6-1, the J call TRBJ2-7; D unclear. Germline values: CDR1 MNHNS, CDR2 SASEGT. The CDR3 runs to 15 residues. Trimming left V 3 bases short and J 2 bases short, with 14 bases between. The CDR3: CASSDVGGTAYEQYF. In DNA form, the CDR3 reads TGTGCCAGCAGTGATGTCGGCGGCACCGCCTACGAGCAGTACTTC.

This clone appeared once. V usage is TRBV2 and J usage is TRBJ2-7, with 9 positions matching TRBD1. V lost 8 bases to trimming and J lost 6 bases; unmatched junction nucleotides: 8. Germline loops: CDR1 SNHLY, CDR2 FYNNEI. CDR3 size: 13 residues. CDR3 protein: CASDRDRVGEQYF. CDR3 bases: TGTGCCAGCGACCGGGACAGGGTGGGCGAGCAGTACTTC.

This rearrangement joins TRBV27 to TRBJ2-7, with 7 bases identical to TRBD2. Germline V CDR1 and CDR2: MNHEY, SMNVEV (reference sequence). The CDR3 is made up of 15 amino acids. Trimming removed 2 bases from V and 0 bases from J; junction bases left unmatched: 4. DNA of the CDR3: TGTGCCAGCAGTTTAGCTCGCGGGGGCTCCTACGAGCAGTACTTC. It encodes CASSLARGGSYEQYF.

J is TRBJ2-6 and V is TRBV6-6; D not certain. Trimming left V 4 bases short and J 0 bases short, with 7 bases between. The CDR3 runs 15 residues. Per germline, CDR1 MNHNY and CDR2 SVGAGI (reference sequence). This CDR3 reads CASSFPVSGANVLTF. As DNA, the CDR3 is TGTGCCAGCAGTTTTCCGGTCTCTGGGGCCAACGTCCTGACTTTC.

The chain employs TRBV18 and TRBJ2-3; D not resolved. V shed 4 bases and J shed 4 bases, with 6 bases lying between them. The CDR3 runs 12 residues. Germline values: CDR1 KGHSH, CDR2 LQKENI. In DNA form, the CDR3 reads TGTGCCAGCTCACGGGCCGCAGATACGCAGTATTTT. As protein: CASSRAADTQYF.

This clone was observed a single time. The chain carries TRBV5-4 and TRBJ1-3; weak D call: TRBD1 (5 bases). Per germline, CDR1 SGHNT and CDR2 YYREEE (reference sequence). V was clipped by 1 base and J by 4 bases, with 12 bases between them. CDR3 size: 15 residues. CDR3 protein: CASSLLPDSGNTIYF. In DNA, the CDR3 is TGTGCCAGCAGCTTGTTGCCAGACAGCGGAAACACCATATATTTT. Complete variable domain (other parts from reference TRBV5-4 and TRBJ1-3): ETGVTQSPTHLIKTRGQQVTLRCSSQSGHNTVSWYQQALGQGPQFIFQYYREEENGRGNFPPRFSGLQFPNYSSELNVNALELDDSALYLCASSLLPDSGNTIYFGEGSWLTVV.

This sequence joins TRBV9 and TRBJ2-3; 7 nucleotides match TRBD1. V shed 5 bases and J 2 bases; nucleotides not matched to a gene: 8. The CDR3 is made up of 15 amino acids. The germline CDR1 and CDR2 sequences are SGDLS and YYNGEE. In nucleotides, the CDR3 is TGTGCCAGCAGATTAACAGGGGCCGACACAGATACGCAGTATTTT. Translation gives CASRLTGADTDTQYF.

The chain combines TRBV4-2 with TRBJ1-5, with 8 bases matching TRBD1. CDR1 LGHNA and CDR2 YNFKEQ come from the germline V gene. The trim removed 0 bases at V and 0 bases at J, leaving 1 base unmatched. The CDR3 is 16 amino acids. Here the CDR3 DNA reads TGTGCCAGCAGCCAAGAAGGACAGGGTAGCAATCAGCCCCAGCATTTT. Translation: CASSQEGQGSNQPQHF.

J is TRBJ2-7 and V is TRBV4-3, with 8 bases that match TRBD2. This CDR3 has 16 residues. V shed 1 base, J shed 4 bases, and the junction held 9 bases outside the gene matches. The germline V gene encodes CDR1 LGHNA and CDR2 YSLEER. The CDR3 DNA sequence: TGCGCCAGCAGCCAAGGTCCTCCCGGGGGGGCGTACGAGCAGTACTTC. Amino acid sequence: CASSQGPPGGAYEQYF.

The chain carries TRBV6-5 and TRBJ1-5, with a weak D call TRBD1 (6 bases). Germline CDR1 MNHEY, CDR2 SVGAGI. There are 14 residues in the CDR3. V lost 0 bases to trimming and J lost 7 bases, with 10 bases between them. The CDR3 reads CASSYSGGAQPQHF. CDR3 sequence (DNA): TGTGCCAGCAGTTACTCGGGGGGGGCCCAGCCCCAGCATTTT.

The rearrangement uses TRBV7-6 and TRBJ2-6; D is unresolved. The CDR3 length is 15 residues. With 5 bases removed from V and 0 bases from J, the gap between germline ends came to 8 bases. CDR1 and CDR2 (germline): SGHVS, FNYEAQ. As DNA, the CDR3 is TGTGCCAGCAGCGCGAGTAGCTCTGGGGCCAACGTCCTGACTTTC. This encodes CASSASSSGANVLTF.

The J gene is TRBJ2-5, the V gene TRBV7-6; D possibly corresponds to TRBD2 (7 bases). Judging by the DNA end, TRBJ2-7 fits better; the J call may be wrong. CDR1 is SGHVS and CDR2 is FNYEAQ in the germline V gene. The CDR3 consists of 17 residues. The CDR3 nucleotides read TGTGCCAGCAGCTTAGTCGGGGGGCAGGGGATCTGGAACGAGCAGTACTTC. It encodes CASSLVGGQGIWNEQYF.

This clone has only one observation. This chain connects TRBV9 to TRBJ2-7; TRBD2 is a possible D gene (6 bases). V gave up 0 bases and J gave up 4 bases, with 11 bases separating them. The CDR3 runs to 14 residues. Germline V gives CDR1 SGDLS, CDR2 YYNGEE. This CDR3 is CASSVAVAGYEQYF. CDR3 sequence (DNA): TGTGCCAGCAGCGTAGCGGTTGCGGGATACGAGCAGTACTTC.

CDR3 bases: TGTGCCATCAGTGAGTCAAGACAGGGCGATCAGCCCCAGCATTTT. Translating it yields CAISESRQGDQPQHF. The chain uses TRBV10-3 and TRBJ1-5; 7 bases match TRBD1. J gave up 5 bases and V 0 bases, and 4 bases lay outside the gene matches. Per germline, CDR1 ENHRY and CDR2 SYGVKD. This CDR3 has 15 residues.

J is TRBJ2-7 and V is TRBV27, with D hard to call. Germline CDR1 and CDR2: MNHEY and SMNVEV (reference sequence). The CDR3 length is 15 residues. V was trimmed by 1 base and J by 0 bases, leaving 10 bases between them. This chain's CDR3 is CASSLLAGPSYEQYF. The CDR3 DNA sequence: TGTGCCAGCAGTTTATTGGCAGGTCCCTCCTACGAGCAGTACTTC.

The chain combines TRBV19 with TRBJ2-1; TRBD2 matches at 11 bases. This CDR3 spans 15 amino acids. V was pared by 5 bases and J by 9 bases, with 9 bases of the junction left unmatched. Germline CDR1 LNHDA, CDR2 SQIVND (reference sequence). The CDR3 protein is CASSSYSGGAGEQFF. The CDR3 bases are TGTGCCAGTAGTTCCTATAGCGGGGGGGCAGGTGAGCAGTTCTTC.

The chain has TRBV6-1 and TRBJ1-2, with 9 positions matching TRBD1. Looked up from germline, CDR1 is MNHNS and CDR2 is SASEGT. The CDR3 covers 15 residues. J was trimmed by 7 bases and V by 6 bases; bases with no gene match: 12. The CDR3, as DNA: TGTGCCAGCAGGCGAGGGGGCACAGGGGGCGGTGGCTACACCTTC. As protein: CASRRGGTGGGGYTF.

The chain combines TRBV30 with TRBJ2-6; TRBD2 aligns across 7 bases. The ends lost 2 bases at V and 0 bases at J; junction bases unmatched: 10. The CDR3 length is 18 residues. CDR1 and CDR2 (germline): GTSNPN, SVGIG (reference sequence). This CDR3 is CAWSRRGSVSSGANVLTF. CDR3 coding DNA: TGTGCCTGGAGTAGGCGGGGGTCAGTGAGCTCTGGGGCCAACGTCCTGACTTTC.

This clone turned up a few times. The gene calls are TRBV6-4 and TRBJ1-2; 7 bases fit TRBD1. This CDR3 is 18 amino acids long. Germline values: CDR1 MRHNA, CDR2 SNTAGT. The V gene end was trimmed by 2 bases and the J gene end by 4 bases; junction bases not matched to a gene: 16. Here the CDR3 DNA reads TGTGCCAGCAGTGACGACCGAGACAGGGTCCCGGGTAGCTATGGCTACACCTTC. This gives the protein CASSDDRDRVPGSYGYTF.

The chain has TRBV4-1 and TRBJ2-7, with 9 bases aligning to TRBD1. The germline gives CDR1 MGHRA, CDR2 YSYEKL. The ends lost 2 bases at V and 5 bases at J; junction bases unmatched: 13. The CDR3 runs to 17 residues. Here the CDR3 reads CASSQLWLGTGNNEQYF. The DNA of the CDR3 is TGCGCCAGCAGCCAACTGTGGTTGGGGACAGGGAACAACGAGCAGTACTTC.

CDR3 residues: CASSQLGQGSGNTIYF. Here the CDR3 DNA reads TGTGCCAGCTCCCAGTTGGGACAGGGGTCTGGAAACACCATATATTTT. The rearrangement links TRBV18 to TRBJ1-3; 10 nucleotides align to TRBD1. Losses at the gene ends were 6 bases for V and 1 base for J; bases not matched to a gene: 6. CDR3 length: 16 residues. Germline assignment: CDR1 KGHSH and CDR2 LQKENI.